The 6 T cell receptor beta chains reported below all come from one sample, sequenced in a study of blood T cell repertoires in COVID-19. The protocol was immunoSEQ multiplex PCR, while the TCRdb copy is restricted to in-frame clones and leaves out a portion. Among roughly 220,000 clones listed, 70% to 90% were seen once. The sample comprised PBMCs or T cells enriched from blood (not recorded which). Receptor source: a woman aged 50 to 60 with acute COVID-19.

The V gene is TRBV2, the J gene TRBJ1-3; 7 bases are a match to TRBD1. The junction had 9 bases not matched to a gene; V was cut back by 5 bases and J by 2 bases. Germline V CDR1 and CDR2: SNHLY, FYNNEI. The CDR3 sequence is 16 residues long. This CDR3 is CASSRGGQRTGNTIYF. The CDR3 DNA reads as TGTGCCAGCAGTCGAGGGGGACAGAGAACTGGAAACACCATATATTTT.

The rearrangement links TRBV30 to TRBJ2-2; 9 nucleotides line up with TRBD2. Germline V lookup: CDR1 GTSNPN, CDR2 SVGIG (reference sequence). V lost 2 bases to trimming and J lost 5 bases; unmatched junction nucleotides: 12. The CDR3 has 17 amino acids. The DNA of the CDR3 is TGTGCCTGGAGTCCTCAGGCGGGAGGGCCGGGGACCGGGGAGCTGTTTTTT. Protein product: CAWSPQAGGPGTGELFF. Variable domain in full (rest from reference TRBV30 and TRBJ2-2): SQTIHQWPATLVQPVGSPLSLECTVEGTSNPNLYWYRQAAGRGLQLLFYSVGIGQISSEVPQNLSASRPQDRQFILSSKKLLLSDSGFYLCAWSPQAGGPGTGELFFGEGSRLTVL.

This clone was detected only a few times. V usage is TRBV5-1 and J usage is TRBJ2-7; 8 bases agree with TRBD1. The junction had 7 bases not matched to a gene; V was cut back by 3 bases and J by 2 bases. This CDR3 contains 15 residues. The germline gives CDR1 SGHRS, CDR2 YFSETQ. CDR3 nucleotide sequence: TGCGCCAGCAGCTCCACAGGGGGAGCTACCTACGAGCAGTACTTC. This codes for CASSSTGGATYEQYF.

The V and J genes are TRBV27 and TRBJ2-2; 7 bases match TRBD2. This CDR3 comprises 15 residues. Trimming at V came to 7 bases and at J to 5 bases, leaving 10 bases not matched to a gene. Germline V CDR1 and CDR2: MNHEY, SMNVEV (reference sequence). The CDR3, as DNA: TGTGCCAGCACCCCCCTGGGACTACCTACCGGGGAGCTGTTTTTT. Translation gives CASTPLGLPTGELFF.

This CDR3 is CASSPWEGFAEAFF. CDR3 nucleotide sequence: TGTGCCAGCAGCCCTTGGGAGGGATTCGCTGAAGCTTTCTTT. V is TRBV5-5 and J is TRBJ1-1; no definite D call. Germline values: CDR1 SGHKS, CDR2 YYEKEE (reference sequence). The ends were cut back, 4 bases at V and 6 bases at J, with 16 bases in the middle. The CDR3 consists of 14 residues.

V usage is TRBV12-3 or TRBV12-4 and J usage is TRBJ1-1; no reliable D call. The germline V and J ends were trimmed by 5 bases and 4 bases, with 8 bases remaining between them. The CDR3 extends over 12 amino acids. The CDR3 bases are TGTGCCAGCAGTCCGGTTGGCACTGAAGCTTTCTTT. This gives the protein CASSPVGTEAFF.